Each of the 27 T cell receptor beta chains below was sequenced from the same sample in a study of shared clonotypes between healthy human individuals. Measured with immunoSEQ multiplex PCR; TCRdb has only the in-frame clones, and not every one. The sample includes approximately 2.5 million clones, roughly 93% of them seen just once. The sequenced sample consisted of naive CD4+ T cells from PBMCs. The subset was: CD45RA+ positively selected. These receptor sequences come from a man aged 18 to 30 in good health. Some clones in this sample may be carry-over from other donors' samples.

The gene calls are TRBV19 and TRBJ1-2, with a tentative D call TRBD1 (5 bases). The CDR3 loop spans 16 amino acids. The V end lost 5 bases, the J end lost 2 bases, and 18 bases lay between the germline ends. Looked up from germline, CDR1 is LNHDA and CDR2 is SQIVND (reference sequence). DNA of the CDR3: TGTGCCAGTAGTCTACCCGGGACTCAGGCCAACTATGGCTACACCTTC. This translates into CASSLPGTQANYGYTF.

This chain connects TRBV6-4 to TRBJ2-1; 14 bases match TRBD2. The ends lost 2 bases at V and 6 bases at J; junction bases unmatched: 3. The CDR3 length is 16 residues. Germline V gene data show CDR1 as MRHNA and CDR2 as SNTAGT. CDR3: CASSDRTSGGTNEQFF. As DNA, the CDR3 is TGTGCCAGCAGTGACCGGACTAGCGGGGGGACCAATGAGCAGTTCTTC.

CDR3 DNA: TGCGCCAGCAGCTCGGAAACTGGGGCCAACGTCCTGACTTTC. This encodes CASSSETGANVLTF. The chain combines TRBV5-1 with TRBJ2-6, with no clear D. CDR1 SGHRS and CDR2 YFSETQ come from the germline V gene. Trimming pared 3 bases from V and 2 bases from J, leaving 6 bases between. The CDR3 has 14 residues. The full variable domain, in which reference TRBV5-1 and TRBJ2-6 provide the parts outside the CDR3, is KAGVTQTPRYLIKTRGQQVTLSCSPISGHRSVSWYQQTPGQGLQFLFEYFSETQRNKGNFPGRFSGRQFSNSRSEMNVSTLELGDSALYLCASSSETGANVLTFGAGSRLTVL.

V gene TRBV5-4 combines with J gene TRBJ2-5, with 11 bases that match TRBD2. Unmatched junction bases numbered 3, after V lost 4 bases and J lost 1 base. Germline values: CDR1 SGHNT, CDR2 YYREEE (reference sequence). CDR3 size: 15 residues. CDR3: CASSTGTSGQETQYF. DNA for the CDR3: TGTGCCAGCAGCACTGGGACTAGCGGCCAAGAGACCCAGTACTTC.

The rearrangement uses TRBV2 and TRBJ2-7, with 7 bases identical to TRBD2. This CDR3 region has 14 residues. CDR1 is SNHLY and CDR2 is FYNNEI in the germline V gene. V lost 4 bases, J lost 4 bases, and 7 bases stayed unmatched. The CDR3 DNA is TGTGCCAGCAGTGTTTGGGAGGGCCTTTACGAGCAGTACTTC. The encoded protein is CASSVWEGLYEQYF.

The rearrangement uses TRBV11-2 and TRBJ2-1; TRBD2 agrees at 8 bases. The germline CDR1 and CDR2 sequences are SGHAT and FQNNGV. The J segment lost 14 bases and the V segment lost 5 bases, leaving 8 bases of the junction unmatched. The CDR3 spans 12 residues. Here the CDR3 reads CASSPVPGREFF. In DNA form, the CDR3 reads TGTGCCAGCAGCCCCGTCCCCGGGAGGGAGTTCTTC.

A remark on this clone: Other DNA sequences in this specimen translate into the identical CDR3. The chain links TRBV6-5 to TRBJ2-7; D call uncertain. The V gene's germline CDR1 is MNHEY and CDR2 SVGAGI. V shed 2 bases and J shed 4 bases, with 9 bases lying between them. This CDR3 contains 13 residues. The CDR3 coding sequence is TGTGCCAGCAGTTACGTTGGCGGATACGAGCAGTACTTC. Residues: CASSYVGGYEQYF.

The rearrangement uses TRBV7-9 and TRBJ2-4, with D possibly called TRBD1 or TRBD2 (5 bases each). Germline V gene sequence: CDR1 SEHNR, CDR2 FQNEAQ (reference sequence). The CDR3 is made up of 15 amino acids. Trimming cost V 5 bases and J 5 bases, with 16 bases left between them. CDR3 DNA: TGTGCCAGCAGCCCCCGGGGCCATAGGGAAAACATTCAGTACTTC. Translating gives CASSPRGHRENIQYF.

The CDR3 region has the DNA TGTGCCAGCAGCCGAACCGGACAGGGGACGAACGAGCAGTACTTC. It codes for CASSRTGQGTNEQYF. The chain carries TRBV14 and TRBJ2-7, with TRBD1 matching over 9 bases. Germline V gene lookup returns CDR1 SGHDN and CDR2 FVKESK. The V segment lost 4 bases and the J segment 5 bases; nucleotides outside the gene matches: 9. This CDR3 has 15 amino acids.

The gene calls are TRBV18 and TRBJ2-7; no firm D call. The CDR3 consists of 13 residues. Trimming cost V 0 bases and J 5 bases, with 8 bases left between them. Per the germline V gene, CDR1 is KGHSH and CDR2 is LQKENI. Here the CDR3 reads CASSPPNFHEQYF. The CDR3 DNA reads TGTGCCAGCTCACCACCTAATTTTCACGAGCAGTACTTC.

The V gene is TRBV7-8, the J gene TRBJ2-1; 7 bases are a match to TRBD2. The CDR3 extends over 17 amino acids. Losses at the gene ends were 5 bases for V and 0 bases for J; bases not matched to a gene: 10. CDR1 and CDR2 (germline): SGHVS, FQNEAQ. The CDR3 sequence is CASSPGTTVLSYNEQFF. CDR3 bases: TGTGCCAGCAGCCCGGGGACTACCGTACTCTCCTACAATGAGCAGTTCTTC.

This chain links TRBV6-1 with TRBJ2-7; possibly TRBD2 for D (5 bases). CDR3 length equals 14 residues. V gave up 3 bases and J gave up 2 bases, with 11 bases separating them. The V gene's germline CDR1 is MNHNS and CDR2 SASEGT. CDR3 DNA: TGTGCCAGCAGTGAGGGGAGATCAACCTACGAGCAGTACTTC. Translating it yields CASSEGRSTYEQYF.

Notes on this clone: The same CDR3 can be traced to other DNA sequences in this sample. CDR3 protein: CASSLGARTDTQYF. The CDR3, as DNA: TGCGCCAGCAGCTTGGGGGCCCGCACAGATACGCAGTATTTT. The chain is built from TRBV5-1 and TRBJ2-3; D is uncertain. The CDR3 consists of 14 residues. V was clipped by 0 bases and J by 1 base, with 6 bases between them. Germline V gene data show CDR1 as SGHRS and CDR2 as YFSETQ.

The chain recombines TRBV28 with TRBJ2-7; TRBD2 matches 7 bases. Germline-derived CDR1 and CDR2 are MDHEN and SYDVKM. The junction had 5 bases not matched to a gene; V was cut back by 4 bases and J by 5 bases. The CDR3 has 13 residues. CDR3 sequence: CASSSTSFHEQYF. The CDR3 DNA follows: TGTGCCAGCAGTTCGACTAGCTTCCACGAGCAGTACTTC.

This clone was seen a single time. V gene TRBV13 combines with J gene TRBJ2-7, with 7 bases fitting TRBD1. The CDR3 is 14 amino acids. Germline CDR1 and CDR2: PRHDT and FYEKMQ (reference sequence). V was clipped by 3 bases and J by 6 bases; unmatched bases: 8. This CDR3 reads CASSFTGTEIEQYF. The DNA of the CDR3 is TGTGCCAGCAGCTTTACCGGGACAGAAATCGAGCAGTACTTC.

The chain employs TRBV11-1 and TRBJ2-7, with 11 positions matching TRBD2. With V trimmed by 3 bases and J by 2 bases, 0 bases remained unmatched. Germline CDR1 and CDR2: SGHAT and FQDESV (reference sequence). The CDR3 totals 14 residues. CDR3 sequence (DNA): TGTGCCAGCAGCTTGACTAGCGGGACCTACGAGCAGTACTTC. Translating gives CASSLTSGTYEQYF.

The rearrangement joins TRBV7-8 to TRBJ2-1, with 9 nucleotides matching TRBD2. CDR1 SGHVS and CDR2 FQNEAQ come from the germline V gene. The CDR3 runs 16 residues. V shed 7 bases and J 2 bases; nucleotides not matched to a gene: 9. CDR3 sequence: CASNIGTSRTYNEQFF. CDR3 bases: TGTGCCAGCAACATCGGGACTAGCAGAACCTACAATGAGCAGTTCTTC.

This clone appeared once. The chain employs TRBV29-1 and TRBJ2-7; the D is unclear. Trimming cost V 0 bases and J 2 bases, with 11 bases left between them. The CDR3 extends over 14 amino acids. Germline-derived CDR1 and CDR2 are SQVTM and ANQGSEA. The CDR3 nucleotides read TGCAGCGTTGAAGATGATGGGGTCCCCTACGAGCAGTACTTC. Protein sequence: CSVEDDGVPYEQYF.

This clone was seen more than once but under ten times. This chain links TRBV7-2 with TRBJ2-7, with 7 bases fitting TRBD2. The CDR3 totals 12 residues. CDR1 and CDR2 (germline): SGHTA, FQGNSA. Unmatched junction bases numbered 0, after V lost 4 bases and J lost 3 bases. The CDR3 region has the DNA TGTGCCAGCAGCTGGGACTACTACGAGCAGTACTTC. It translates to CASSWDYYEQYF.

V gene TRBV5-1 combines with J gene TRBJ2-6; D is unresolved. This CDR3 contains 16 residues. V was pared by 0 bases and J by 0 bases, with 7 bases between. In germline, CDR1 is SGHRS, CDR2 YFSETQ. The CDR3 DNA follows: TGCGCCAGCAGCTTGGGGTTTCCCTCTGGGGCCAACGTCCTGACTTTC. This translates into CASSLGFPSGANVLTF.

As to this clone: Other DNA sequences of this sample code for an identical CDR3. The rearrangement links TRBV5-1 to TRBJ1-1; 10 nucleotides line up with TRBD1. CDR3 length: 14 residues. The ends lost 0 bases at V and 8 bases at J; junction bases unmatched: 4. CDR1 and CDR2 from the germline V gene are SGHRS and YFSETQ. The CDR3 is CASSLGQGASEAFF. CDR3 in DNA: TGCGCCAGCAGCTTGGGACAGGGGGCGTCGGAAGCTTTCTTT.

V and J are TRBV5-1 and TRBJ2-6; D may be TRBD1 (5 bases). The V and J ends lost 6 bases and 1 base respectively, with 14 bases between them. Germline V lookup: CDR1 SGHRS, CDR2 YFSETQ. The CDR3 is made up of 16 amino acids. CDR3 DNA sequence: TGCGCCAGCACTTCCGACAGACTGTCTGGGGCCAACGTCCTGACTTTC. As protein: CASTSDRLSGANVLTF.

This chain joins TRBV7-9 and TRBJ2-1; D may be TRBD1 (6 bases). Trimming took off 5 bases at V and 3 bases at J, with 14 bases between the two ends. There are 15 residues in the CDR3. Germline CDR1 reads SEHNR; CDR2 reads FQNEAQ (reference sequence). The CDR3 coding sequence is TGTGCCAGCAGCGTACCGGGACACATCTACAATGAGCAGTTCTTC. Its translation is CASSVPGHIYNEQFF.

This rearrangement joins TRBV7-2 to TRBJ1-2; D perhaps matches TRBD1 (5 bases). Looked up from germline, CDR1 is SGHTA and CDR2 is FQGNSA. The CDR3 has 15 amino acids. Trimming removed 6 bases at V and 2 bases at J, with 16 bases between. CDR3 sequence reads: CASSSEGLGNYGYTF. Written as DNA, the CDR3 is TGTGCCAGCAGTTCAGAGGGGTTAGGGAACTATGGCTACACCTTC.

A remark on this clone: This sample includes further DNA sequences coding for the same CDR3. This sequence joins TRBV9 and TRBJ1-1; 7 nucleotides line up with TRBD1. The germline CDR1 and CDR2 sequences are SGDLS and YYNGEE. The CDR3 contains 14 residues. The trim removed 3 bases at V and 1 base at J, leaving 3 bases unmatched. DNA for the CDR3: TGTGCCAGCAGCGCGACAGGGACGAACACTGAAGCTTTCTTT. Translated: CASSATGTNTEAFF.

The CDR3 protein is CASSRHWDTEAFF. CDR3 bases: TGTGCCAGCAGTCGCCACTGGGACACTGAAGCTTTCTTT. This chain joins TRBV6-5 and TRBJ1-1; D is uncertain. This CDR3 contains 13 residues. Trimming left V 5 bases short and J 3 bases short, with 10 bases between. Germline V gives CDR1 MNHEY, CDR2 SVGAGI.

This chain connects TRBV7-9 to TRBJ1-4; 7 bases agree with TRBD1. Per germline, CDR1 SEHNR and CDR2 FQNEAQ (reference sequence). CDR3 length: 16 amino acids. The trim removed 1 base at V and 5 bases at J, leaving 7 bases unmatched. CDR3 in DNA: TGTGCCAGCAGCTTAGGTTTGGGACAGATAAATGAAAAACTGTTTTTT. It is translated as CASSLGLGQINEKLFF. The complete variable domain, with remaining parts taken from reference TRBV7-9 and TRBJ1-4, reads DTGVSQNPRHKITKRGQNVTFRCDPISEHNRLYWYRQTLGQGPEFLTYFQNEAQLEKSRLLSDRFSAERPKGSFSTLEIQRTEQGDSAMYLCASSLGLGQINEKLFFGSGTQLSVL.